One sample yielded the 29 T cell receptor beta chains listed below, sequenced in a study of T cells in localized non-small cell lung cancer. The assay was immunoSEQ multiplex PCR, and TCRdb's table has in-frame clones only and misses some. Found here are approximately 23,000 clones, 70% to 90% of them singletons; the top ten hold less than 15%. Sequenced material: peripheral blood, taken before any cancer treatment. The receptor set was obtained from a male donor older than 55 with stage I lung adenocarcinoma.

V usage is TRBV5-4 and J usage is TRBJ2-7; perhaps TRBD1 as D (8 bases). Looked up from germline, CDR1 is SGHNT and CDR2 is YYREEE (reference sequence). The CDR3 contains 16 residues. V lost 3 bases and J 3 bases, leaving 19 bases between the germline ends. The DNA of the CDR3 is TGTGCCAGCAGCTCTTTTTCAGGGGGCGGGGGCTACGAGCAGTACTTC. Its translation is CASSSFSGGGGYEQYF.

This chain joins TRBV6-1 and TRBJ2-4, with no clear D. The germline V gene has CDR1 MNHNS and CDR2 SASEGT. The CDR3 length is 16 residues. Trimming cost V 3 bases and J 0 bases, with 12 bases left between them. The CDR3 spells CASSDTRPLAKNIQYF. The CDR3 DNA sequence: TGTGCCAGCAGTGACACTCGACCGTTAGCCAAAAACATTCAGTACTTC.

The chain uses TRBV19 and TRBJ2-6; TRBD2 is a possible D gene (5 bases). The length of the CDR3 is 15 residues. Germline-derived CDR1 and CDR2 are LNHDA and SQIVND (reference sequence). Trimming removed 11 bases at V and 0 bases at J, with 14 bases between. Here the CDR3 DNA reads TGTGCCTCCCGGGTGGGGAGCTCTGGGGCCAACGTCCTGACTTTC. Translation gives CASRVGSSGANVLTF.

The chain recombines TRBV28 with TRBJ1-4; maybe TRBD1 (5 bases). V gave up 6 bases and J gave up 7 bases, with 6 bases separating them. The CDR3 runs 11 residues. CDR1 MDHEN and CDR2 SYDVKM come from the germline V gene. The CDR3 coding sequence is TGTGCCAGCAGGGGGGGTGAAAAACTGTTTTTT. The encoded protein is CASRGGEKLFF.

This clone is a singleton in its sample. This chain joins TRBV28 and TRBJ2-5; 12 bases align to TRBD1. The V and J ends lost 6 bases and 0 bases, in that order; junction bases with no gene match: 2. The CDR3 totals 15 residues. The germline CDR1 and CDR2 sequences are MDHEN and SYDVKM. The DNA for the CDR3 is TGTGCCAGCAGCGGGACAGGGGGCAACCAAGAGACCCAGTACTTC. This codes for CASSGTGGNQETQYF.

The J gene is TRBJ1-6, the V gene TRBV25-1, with a tentative D call TRBD1 (5 bases). The CDR3 extends over 17 amino acids. V gave up 2 bases and J gave up 0 bases, with 11 bases separating them. Germline V gene data show CDR1 as MGHDK and CDR2 as SYGVNS. Written as DNA, the CDR3 is TGTGCCAGCAGTGAAACCCCAGGGAGCTCCTATAATTCACCCCTCCACTTT. Translating it yields CASSETPGSSYNSPLHF.

The rearrangement uses TRBV10-3 and TRBJ2-2; D gene unclear. The CDR3 extends over 14 amino acids. Germline-derived CDR1 and CDR2 are ENHRY and SYGVKD. Trimming removed 5 bases from V and 1 base from J, with 8 bases in between. Here the CDR3 reads CAISPSGNTGELFF. The CDR3 nucleotides are TGTGCCATCAGTCCCTCAGGGAACACCGGGGAGCTGTTTTTT.

V gene TRBV21-1 combines with J gene TRBJ1-1. TRBV21-1 is a recognized pseudogene. This CDR3 has 13 residues. The CDR3 spells CASSKGGWPEAFF. The CDR3 DNA is TGTGCCAGCAGCAAAGGTGGGTGGCCTGAAGCTTTCTTT.

The rearrangement uses TRBV18 and TRBJ1-1; TRBD1 matches at 8 bases. CDR1 and CDR2 (germline): KGHSH, LQKENI. After removal of 3 bases from V and 1 base from J, the junction contained 4 bases not matched to a gene. This CDR3 contains 15 residues. The CDR3 spells CASSPRTGQNTEAFF. The CDR3 DNA reads as TGTGCCAGCTCACCCCGGACAGGGCAGAACACTGAAGCTTTCTTT.

The V gene is TRBV19, the J gene TRBJ1-5; the D is unclear. The germline V gene encodes CDR1 LNHDA and CDR2 SQIVND (reference sequence). This CDR3 spans 13 amino acids. The V end was cut by 6 bases, the J end by 3 bases, with 9 bases between. CDR3 in amino acids: CASSPGPNQPQHF. CDR3 coding DNA: TGTGCCAGTAGCCCCGGGCCCAATCAGCCCCAGCATTTT.

This clone came up a few times. CDR3 bases: TGCGCCAGCAAGGACAGGAACTATGGCTACACCTTC. This gives the protein CASKDRNYGYTF. The chain joins TRBV10-2 to TRBJ1-2, with 7 bases aligning to TRBD1. The CDR3 spans 12 residues. CDR1 WSHSY and CDR2 SAAADI come from the germline V gene. Unmatched junction bases numbered 1, after V lost 7 bases and J lost 2 bases.

This chain links TRBV30 with TRBJ2-1; D ambiguous. Trimming removed 0 bases at V and 6 bases at J, with 6 bases between. This CDR3 comprises 12 residues. The germline gives CDR1 GTSNPN, CDR2 SVGIG (reference sequence). The CDR3 DNA follows: TGTGCCTGGAGTGTTGGGCGCAATGAGCAGTTCTTC. It yields the protein CAWSVGRNEQFF.

The rearrangement links TRBV19 to TRBJ2-2; the match to TRBD1 covers 7 bases. V lost 10 bases and J lost 7; bases outside the gene matches: 15. Germline CDR1 is LNHDA and CDR2 is SQIVND (reference sequence). The CDR3 length is 15 residues. The DNA for the CDR3 is TGTGCCACTAGGGGGCCGTTTCGTTTGGACGGGGAGCTGTTTTTT. This sequence encodes CATRGPFRLDGELFF.

The chain combines TRBV7-2 with TRBJ2-6; D perhaps matches TRBD2 (5 bases). The CDR3 runs 17 residues. CDR1 and CDR2 (germline): SGHTA, FQGNSA. V was cut by 1 base and J by 1 base, with 11 bases left in between. The CDR3: CASSLVSGSSGANVLTF. The CDR3 nucleotides are TGTGCCAGCAGCTTAGTATCGGGGTCGTCTGGGGCCAACGTCCTGACTTTC.

This sequence joins TRBV9 and TRBJ2-2, with TRBD2 as a possible D gene (6 bases). This CDR3 spans 17 amino acids. Germline V gene lookup returns CDR1 SGDLS and CDR2 YYNGEE. Trimming cost V 3 bases and J 6 bases, with 21 bases left between them. The CDR3 loop reads CASSEPLGGSLAGELFF. Here the CDR3 DNA reads TGTGCCAGCAGCGAGCCCCTGGGGGGAAGTCTAGCCGGGGAGCTGTTTTTT.

The chain has TRBV27 and TRBJ1-1; possible D gene TRBD1, 5 bases. CDR1 and CDR2 (germline): MNHEY, SMNVEV (reference sequence). The CDR3 covers 13 residues. Trimming took 6 bases from V and 6 from J, leaving 14 bases between them. The CDR3 spells CASRIQGNPEAFF. The CDR3 bases are TGTGCCAGCAGGATCCAGGGCAATCCTGAAGCTTTCTTT.

This clone was seen just once. The chain recombines TRBV5-6 with TRBJ2-7; TRBD1 aligns across 9 bases. Looked up from germline, CDR1 is SGHDT and CDR2 is YYEEEE. V lost 2 bases to trimming and J lost 11 bases; unmatched junction nucleotides: 5. The CDR3 loop spans 12 amino acids. For the CDR3, the DNA is TGTGCCAGCAGCTTATCAAGACAGGGGGAGTACTTC. It is translated as CASSLSRQGEYF.

V gene TRBV5-1 combines with J gene TRBJ2-7; 7 nucleotides line up with TRBD2. The CDR3 consists of 14 residues. J gave up 0 bases and V 7 bases, and 7 bases lay outside the gene matches. Germline loops: CDR1 SGHRS, CDR2 YFSETQ. In nucleotides, the CDR3 is TGCGCCAGCGGTCCGACGGGGGGCTCCTACGAGCAGTACTTC. It translates to CASGPTGGSYEQYF.

This chain joins TRBV27 and TRBJ2-7, with TRBD1 matching over 7 bases. This CDR3 is built from 15 residues. The trim removed 6 bases at V and 9 bases at J, leaving 17 bases unmatched. Germline V gene lookup returns CDR1 MNHEY and CDR2 SMNVEV (reference sequence). The CDR3 here is CASSRAGTASTRQYF. The CDR3 bases are TGTGCCAGCAGCCGCGCTGGGACAGCAAGTACTCGGCAGTACTTC.

The chain joins TRBV7-2 to TRBJ2-3; D unclear. Germline V gene sequence: CDR1 SGHTA, CDR2 FQGNSA. The length of the CDR3 is 16 residues. The V end lost 3 bases, the J end lost 0 bases, and 13 bases lay between the germline ends. The CDR3 sequence is CASSFQQYTSTDTQYF. As DNA, the CDR3 is TGTGCCAGCAGCTTTCAGCAGTACACTAGCACAGATACGCAGTATTTT. The full variable domain, in which reference TRBV7-2 and TRBJ2-3 provide the parts outside the CDR3, is GAGVSQSPSNKVTEKGKDVELRCDPISGHTALYWYRQSLGQGLEFLIYFQGNSAPDKSGLPSDRFSAERTGGSVSTLTIQRTQQEDSAVYLCASSFQQYTSTDTQYFGPGTRLTVL.

J is TRBJ2-4 and V is TRBV5-1, with D perhaps TRBD1 (7 bases). Germline loops: CDR1 SGHRS, CDR2 YFSETQ. V dropped 4 bases and J dropped 7 bases, with 12 bases sitting between them. CDR3 length equals 13 residues. The CDR3 DNA reads as TGCGCCAGCAGCGTACAGGGGAGGAACATTCAGTACTTC. As protein: CASSVQGRNIQYF.

The rearrangement uses TRBV7-9 and TRBJ2-3; D perhaps matches TRBD2 (6 bases). The CDR3 spans 15 residues. Germline V gene data show CDR1 as SEHNR and CDR2 as FQNEAQ (reference sequence). Trimming left V 3 bases short and J 0 bases short, with 10 bases between. CDR3 sequence: CASSFFGGSTDTQYF. CDR3 DNA: TGTGCCAGCAGCTTTTTTGGGGGGAGCACAGATACGCAGTATTTT.

The rearrangement links TRBV5-5 to TRBJ1-5, with a possible D match to TRBD1 (5 bases). This CDR3 region has 16 residues. From germline, CDR1 is SGHKS and CDR2 YYEKEE (reference sequence). Trimming took off 0 bases at V and 3 bases at J, with 13 bases between the two ends. The chain's CDR3 is CASSLGPQDHNQPQHF. DNA of the CDR3: TGTGCCAGCAGCTTGGGGCCACAGGATCACAATCAGCCCCAGCATTTT.

This chain links TRBV6-6 with TRBJ1-5; D gene uncertain. Germline-derived CDR1 and CDR2 are MNHNY and SVGAGI (reference sequence). This CDR3 is 14 amino acids long. V lost 2 bases to trimming and J lost 4 bases, with 9 bases between them. In DNA form, the CDR3 reads TGTGCCAGCAGTTACATCGAGCTGAATCAGCCCCAGCATTTT. Protein product: CASSYIELNQPQHF.

This clone has only one observation. The chain recombines TRBV30 with TRBJ1-6; D may be TRBD1 (5 bases). Deletions cut 4 bases from V and 5 bases from J, with 6 bases between. Looked up from germline, CDR1 is GTSNPN and CDR2 is SVGIG (reference sequence). This CDR3 is 12 amino acids long. The CDR3 nucleotides are TGTGCCTGGACAGGGAATAATTCACCCCTCCACTTT. Protein: CAWTGNNSPLHF.

This clone was seen only once. The genes are TRBV19 and TRBJ1-4, with D possibly TRBD1 on 6 matching bases. The ends were cut back, 4 bases at V and 4 bases at J, with 10 bases in the middle. This CDR3 is built from 14 residues. Germline V gives CDR1 LNHDA, CDR2 SQIVND (reference sequence). CDR3 in amino acids: CASSSGQLNEKLFF. CDR3 bases: TGTGCCAGTAGTAGCGGACAGCTTAATGAAAAACTGTTTTTT.

This rearrangement joins TRBV5-1 to TRBJ2-2, with D perhaps given as TRBD1 or TRBD2 (6 bases each). This CDR3 is built from 15 residues. Germline CDR1 is SGHRS and CDR2 is YFSETQ. V was pared by 2 bases and J by 4 bases, with 12 bases between. CDR3 protein: CASSFQGGSTGELFF. The CDR3 DNA is TGCGCCAGCAGCTTCCAAGGGGGGAGCACCGGGGAGCTGTTTTTT.

The V and J genes are TRBV7-2 and TRBJ1-1, with no clear D. The germline CDR1 and CDR2 sequences are SGHTA and FQGNSA. The V gene lost 4 bases and the J gene lost 5 bases, with 8 bases spanning the gap. This CDR3 has 12 amino acids. The chain's CDR3 is CASSWGGTEAFF. Written as DNA, the CDR3 is TGTGCCAGCAGCTGGGGTGGTACTGAAGCTTTCTTT.

The rearrangement links TRBV30 to TRBJ1-5, with 10 nucleotides matching TRBD1. Trimming took 1 base from V and 7 from J; bases not matched to a gene: 7. Per germline, CDR1 GTSNPN and CDR2 SVGIG (reference sequence). CDR3 length: 15 amino acids. In DNA, the CDR3 is TGTGCCTGGAGTGCGGACAGGGGGGGAAACCAGCCCCAGCATTTT. Translating gives CAWSADRGGNQPQHF. The complete variable domain, with remaining parts taken from reference TRBV30 and TRBJ1-5, reads SQTIHQWPATLVQPVGSPLSLECTVEGTSNPNLYWYRQAAGRGLQLLFYSVGIGQISSEVPQNLSASRPQDRQFILSSKKLLLSDSGFYLCAWSADRGGNQPQHFGDGTRLSIL.